This T cell receptor beta chain was documented in a study of OX40 agonist ivuxolimab in advanced cancers. Study summary: Enrolled patients in dose escalation had cancers that were hepatocellular carcinoma, melanoma, renal cell or head and neck cancer. Two patients with cutaneous melanoma and one with hepatocellular carcinoma, three in total, showed partial responses. Whole-study findings and limits: Mean expanded clone counts were higher in CD8+ than CD4+ T cells.

The CDR3 is made up of 16 amino acids. Trimming at V came to 5 bases and at J to 5 bases, leaving 7 bases not matched to a gene. CDR1 is MNHNY, CDR2 SVGAGI, per germline (reference sequence). Blood was sampled at baseline, cycle 4 day 1, and cycle 7 day 1. Remarks on this clone: The target antigen is unknown.

Profiled with immunoSEQ multiplex PCR; TCRdb holds only in-frame clones, not every one. Counted here are more than 10,000 clones, about 68% occurring once; the ten biggest clones make up roughly 29%. The material was CD4+ or CD8+ T cells sorted from blood, obtained in a trial of the OX40 agonist ivuxolimab. The sequence came from an adult with an advanced solid tumor such as melanoma, head and neck, liver or kidney cancer. The chain recombines TRBV6-6 with TRBJ2-2, with 11 bases aligning to TRBD2. The CDR3 DNA is TGTGCCAGCAGTATAGCGGGGGGGCGGCGAACCGGGGAGCTGTTTTTT. Its translation: CASSIAGGRRTGELFF.